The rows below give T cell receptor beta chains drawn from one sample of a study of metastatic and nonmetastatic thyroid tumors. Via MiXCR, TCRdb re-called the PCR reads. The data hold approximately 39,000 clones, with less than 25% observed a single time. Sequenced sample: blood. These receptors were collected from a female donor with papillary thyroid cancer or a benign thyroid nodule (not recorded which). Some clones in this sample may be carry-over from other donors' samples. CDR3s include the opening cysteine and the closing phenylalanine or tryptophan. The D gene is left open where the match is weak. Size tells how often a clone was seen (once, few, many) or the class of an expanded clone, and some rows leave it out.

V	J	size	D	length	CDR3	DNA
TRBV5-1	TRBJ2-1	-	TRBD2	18	CASSLNQVLAGGYNDQFF	TGCGCCAGCAGCTTGAATCAGGTACTAGCGGGAGGTTACAATGATCAGTTCTTC
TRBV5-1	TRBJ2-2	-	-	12	CASSSTGRELFF	TGCGCCAGCAGCTCTACAGGGCGGGAGCTGTTTTTT
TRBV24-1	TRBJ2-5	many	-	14	CATSDFMRPETQYF	TGTGCCACCAGTGATTTTATGCGCCCAGAGACCCAGTACTTC
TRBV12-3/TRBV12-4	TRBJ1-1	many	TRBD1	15	CASDRTGRVLGEAFF	TGTGCCAGCGATCGGACAGGGCGGGTTTTGGGTGAAGCTTTCTTT
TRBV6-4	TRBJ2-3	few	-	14	CASSLMAWPDTQYF	TGTGCCAGCAGTTTAATGGCATGGCCAGATACGCAGTATTTT
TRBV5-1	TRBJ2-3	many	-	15	CASSLEASEVDTQYF	TGCGCCAGCAGCTTGGAGGCTAGCGAGGTAGATACGCAGTATTTT
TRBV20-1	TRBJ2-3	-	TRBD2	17	CSARDSTSGIRADTQYF	TGCAGTGCTAGAGATTCGACTAGCGGGATTAGGGCAGATACGCAGTATTTT
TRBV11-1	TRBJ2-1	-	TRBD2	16	CASSLGGGVTYNEQFF	TGTGCCAGCAGCTTAGGGGGGGGAGTCACCTACAATGAGCAGTTCTTC
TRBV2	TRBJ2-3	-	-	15	CASSRACAPGGTQYF	TGTGCCAGCAGCCGAGCGTGTGCCCCCGGAGGTACGCAGTATTTT
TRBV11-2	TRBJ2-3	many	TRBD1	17	CASSLLGTAIHTDTQYF	TGTGCCAGCAGCTTACTTGGGACAGCGATACACACAGATACGCAGTATTTT
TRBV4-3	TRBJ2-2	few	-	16	CASSQVPAVQTGELFF	TGCGCCAGCAGCCAAGTACCGGCCGTCCAGACCGGGGAGCTGTTTTTT
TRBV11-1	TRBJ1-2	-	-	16	CASSLAFETQENGYTF	TGTGCCAGCAGCTTAGCGTTCGAAACACAGGAGAATGGCTACACCTTC
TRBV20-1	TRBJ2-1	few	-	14	CSASLRGGPNEQFF	TGCAGTGCTAGTTTGCGGGGAGGCCCCAATGAGCAGTTCTTC
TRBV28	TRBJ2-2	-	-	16	CASNRLLAGSTGELFF	TGTGCCAGCAACCGGCTCCTAGCCGGGAGCACCGGGGAGCTGTTTTTT
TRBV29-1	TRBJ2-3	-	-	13	CSVSRGLTDTQYF	TGCAGCGTTAGCAGGGGCCTCACAGATACGCAGTATTTT
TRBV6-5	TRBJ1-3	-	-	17	CASSYSPRGFSGNTIYF	TGTGCCAGCAGTTACTCCCCCCGGGGTTTCTCTGGAAACACCATATATTTT
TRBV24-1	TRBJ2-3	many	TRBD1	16	CATSGNRGFGTDTQYF	TGTGCCACCAGTGGCAACAGGGGATTTGGCACAGATACGCAGTATTTT
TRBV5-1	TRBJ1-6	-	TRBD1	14	CASSYRGNNSPLHF	TGCGCCAGCAGCTACAGGGGGAATAATTCACCCCTCCACTTT
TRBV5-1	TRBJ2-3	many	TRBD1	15	CASSLGLQGADTQYF	TGCGCCAGCAGCTTGGGGCTGCAGGGGGCAGATACGCAGTATTTT
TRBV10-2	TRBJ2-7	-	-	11	CASSLTYEQYF	TGCGCCAGCAGTCTTACCTACGAGCAGTACTTC
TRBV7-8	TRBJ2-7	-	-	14	CASSSEGVAYEQYF	TGTGCCAGCAGCTCCGAGGGGGTAGCCTACGAGCAGTACTTC
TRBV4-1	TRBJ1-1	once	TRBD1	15	CASSQGQAPLAEAFF	TGCGCCAGCAGCCAGGGACAGGCCCCTTTAGCTGAAGCTTTCTTT
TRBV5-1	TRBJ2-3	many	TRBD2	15	CASSRASGNTDTQYF	TGCGCCAGCAGCCGGGCTAGCGGGAACACAGATACGCAGTATTTT
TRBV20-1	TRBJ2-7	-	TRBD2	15	CSACEWGGRMYEQHF	TGCAGTGCTTGTGAGTGGGGGGGTAGAATGTACGAGCAGCACTTC
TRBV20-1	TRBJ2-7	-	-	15	CSARDTGTSMWEQYF	TGCAGTGCTAGGGACACCGGTACTAGCATGTGGGAGCAGTACTTC
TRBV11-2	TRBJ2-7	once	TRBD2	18	CASSWETSGRDFGIEQYF	TGTGCCAGCAGCTGGGAGACTAGCGGGAGAGATTTCGGCATCGAGCAGTACTTC
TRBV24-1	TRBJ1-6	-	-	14	CATIDDRHGSPLHF	TGTGCCACCATTGATGACCGACATGGATCACCCCTCCACTTT
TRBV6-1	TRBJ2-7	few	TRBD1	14	CASSETGVKYEQYF	TGTGCCAGCAGCGAGACAGGGGTTAAGTACGAGCAGTACTTC
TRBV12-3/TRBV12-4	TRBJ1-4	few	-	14	CASSLVRRWEKLFF	TGTGCCAGCAGTTTAGTACGGAGGTGGGAAAAACTGTTTTTT
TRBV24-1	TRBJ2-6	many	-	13	CATRGSGANVLTF	TGTGCCACCAGGGGCTCTGGGGCCAACGTCCTGACTTTC
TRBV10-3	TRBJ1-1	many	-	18	CAISESGQGPATNTEAFF	TGTGCCATCAGTGAGTCGGGGCAGGGACCAGCCACAAACACTGAAGCTTTCTTT
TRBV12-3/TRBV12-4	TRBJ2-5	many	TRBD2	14	CASSVDSGSETQYF	TGTGCCAGCAGTGTGGATAGCGGGTCGGAGACCCAGTACTTC
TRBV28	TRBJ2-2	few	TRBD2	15	CASSLRRGSAGELFF	TGTGCCAGCAGTTTACGTCGCGGGAGCGCCGGGGAGCTGTTTTTT
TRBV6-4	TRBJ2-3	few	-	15	CASRPGRETTDTQYF	TGTGCCAGCAGACCGGGAAGGGAGACAACAGATACGCAGTATTTT
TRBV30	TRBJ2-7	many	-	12	CAWSVSFDEQYF	TGTGCCTGGAGTGTCTCTTTCGACGAGCAGTACTTC
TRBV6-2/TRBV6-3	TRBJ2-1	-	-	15	CASSYGDGSYNEQFF	TGTGCCAGCAGTTACGGGGACGGATCCTACAATGAGCAGTTCTTC
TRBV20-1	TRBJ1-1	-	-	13	CSAPPGQNTEAFF	TGCAGTGCCCCCCCCGGACAGAACACTGAAGCTTTCTTT
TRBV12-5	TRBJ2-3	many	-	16	CASGPTVSPGTDTQYF	TGTGCTAGTGGCCCGACGGTCTCGCCGGGCACAGATACGCAGTATTTT
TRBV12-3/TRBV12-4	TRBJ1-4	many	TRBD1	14	CASSRTGENEKLFF	TGTGCCAGCAGTCGGACAGGGGAAAATGAAAAACTGTTTTTT
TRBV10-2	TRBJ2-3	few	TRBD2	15	CASSRVAGEVDTQYF	TGCGCCAGCAGCCGAGTAGCGGGAGAAGTAGATACGCAGTATTTT
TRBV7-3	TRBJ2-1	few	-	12	CASSFAGNEQFF	TGTGCCAGCAGCTTTGCGGGCAATGAGCAGTTCTTC
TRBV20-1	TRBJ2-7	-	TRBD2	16	CSAPSGRGGLFDEQYF	TGCAGTGCTCCTAGCGGGAGAGGCGGTCTCTTTGACGAGCAGTACTTC
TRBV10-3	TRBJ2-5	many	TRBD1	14	CATQRQGGEETQYF	TGTGCCACCCAGAGACAGGGTGGGGAAGAGACCCAGTACTTC
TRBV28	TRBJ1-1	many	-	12	CASRGQNTEAFF	TGTGCCAGCAGGGGACAGAACACTGAAGCTTTCTTT
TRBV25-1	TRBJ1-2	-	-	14	CASSELGSAYGYTF	TGTGCCAGCAGTGAATTGGGCAGCGCCTATGGCTACACCTTC
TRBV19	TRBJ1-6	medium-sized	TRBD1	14	CASNTGQGNSPLHF	TGTGCCAGTAATACCGGACAGGGGAATTCACCCCTCCACTTT
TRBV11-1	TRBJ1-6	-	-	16	CASSLFPPGHNSTLHF	TGTGCCAGCAGCTTATTTCCCCCAGGACATAATTCAACCCTACACTTT
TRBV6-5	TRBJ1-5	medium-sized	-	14	CASSYKRANQPQHF	TGTGCCAGCAGTTACAAAAGGGCGAATCAGCCCCAGCATTTT
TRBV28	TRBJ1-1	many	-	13	CASAENREIEAFF	TGTGCCAGCGCGGAAAACAGGGAAATCGAAGCTTTCTTT
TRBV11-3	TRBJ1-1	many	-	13	CASTLPGVNGAFF	TGTGCCAGCACCCTACCCGGAGTAAATGGAGCTTTCTTT
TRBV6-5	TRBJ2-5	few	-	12	CASSSLSETQYF	TGTGCCAGCAGTTCCCTGAGTGAGACCCAGTACTTC
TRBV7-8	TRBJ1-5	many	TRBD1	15	CASSFTGTGDQPQHF	TGTGCCAGCAGCTTCACAGGGACAGGGGATCAGCCCCAGCATTTT
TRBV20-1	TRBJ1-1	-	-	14	CSALGTQMNTEAFF	TGCAGTGCTTTGGGGACCCAAATGAACACTGAAGCTTTCTTT
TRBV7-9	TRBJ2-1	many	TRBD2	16	CASSGGASGSYNEQFF	TGTGCCAGCAGCGGGGGGGCTAGCGGGAGCTACAATGAGCAGTTCTTC
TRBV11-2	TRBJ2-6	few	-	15	CASSLVASGANVLTF	TGTGCCAGCAGCTTAGTGGCGTCAGGGGCCAACGTCCTGACTTTC